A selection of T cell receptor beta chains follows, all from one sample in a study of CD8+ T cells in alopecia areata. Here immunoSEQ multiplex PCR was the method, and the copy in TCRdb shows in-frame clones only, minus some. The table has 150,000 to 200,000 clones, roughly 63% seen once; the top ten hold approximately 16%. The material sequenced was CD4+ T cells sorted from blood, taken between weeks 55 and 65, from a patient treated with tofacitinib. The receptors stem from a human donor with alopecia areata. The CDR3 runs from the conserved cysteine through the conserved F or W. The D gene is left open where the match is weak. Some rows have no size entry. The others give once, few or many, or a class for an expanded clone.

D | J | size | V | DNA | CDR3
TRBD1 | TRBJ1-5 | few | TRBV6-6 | TGTGCCAGCAGTTTTCGGGACAGGGGAGTCAAGGCCCAGCATTTT | CASSFRDRGVKAQHF
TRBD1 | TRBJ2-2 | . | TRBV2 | TGTGCCAGCCACAGGGGTACCGGGGAGCTGTTTTTT | CASHRGTGELFF
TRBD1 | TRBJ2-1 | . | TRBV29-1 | TGCAGCGTTGAAGATCGCAGGGGGAATGAGCAGTTCTTC | CSVEDRRGNEQFF
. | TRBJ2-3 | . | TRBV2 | TGTGCCAGCGGCGGGGAATCAGATACGCAGTATTTT | CASGGESDTQYF
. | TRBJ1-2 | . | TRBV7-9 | TGTGCCAGCAGCTTAAGGGGGGCTGGCTATGGCTACACCTTC | CASSLRGAGYGYTF
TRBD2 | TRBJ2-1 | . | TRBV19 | TGTGCCAGTAGCACAATAAGCGGGGGGCTAAACAATGAGCAGTTCTTC | CASSTISGGLNNEQFF
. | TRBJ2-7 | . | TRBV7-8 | TGTGCCAGCAGCTTACCAGGGTATAACGGCGAGCAGTACTTC | CASSLPGYNGEQYF
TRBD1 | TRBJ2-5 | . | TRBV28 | TGTGCCAGCAGTTTATCGGCGAACAGGGGAGAGACCCAGTACTTC | CASSLSANRGETQYF
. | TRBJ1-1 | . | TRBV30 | TGTGCCTGGGTCACTCAACCCGGGGCTGAAGCTTTCTTT | CAWVTQPGAEAFF
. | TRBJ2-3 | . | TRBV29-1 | TGCAGTACCGAGCAGGGGCAGGATACGCAGTATTTT | CSTEQGQDTQYF
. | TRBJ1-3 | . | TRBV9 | TGTGCCAGCAGCCCACAAAGCCGGGACACCATATATTTT | CASSPQSRDTIYF
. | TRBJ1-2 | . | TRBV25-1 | TGTGCCAGCAGTGAACTCGATGACTATGGCTACACCTTC | CASSELDDYGYTF
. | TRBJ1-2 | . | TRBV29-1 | TGCACCGTTGGGGGGGCGCTGGGCTACACCTTC | CTVGGALGYTF
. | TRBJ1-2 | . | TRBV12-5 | TGTGCTAGTGGTTTGGGCGACAGAAACTATGGCTACACCTTC | CASGLGDRNYGYTF
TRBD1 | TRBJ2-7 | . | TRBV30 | TGTGCCTGGAGTGTAGCAGGGGGCAGGCAGTACTTC | CAWSVAGGRQYF
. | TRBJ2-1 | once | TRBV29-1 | TGCAGCGTTGAGAACAGATTGACCTCCAATGAGCAGTTCTTC | CSVENRLTSNEQFF
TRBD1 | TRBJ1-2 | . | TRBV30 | TGTGCCTGTAACAGGGGAACCTTAGCTAACTATGGCTACACCTTC | CACNRGTLANYGYTF
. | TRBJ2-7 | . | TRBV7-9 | TGTGCCAGCAGCTTAGGCAGCGTGCCCTACGAGCAGTACTTC | CASSLGSVPYEQYF
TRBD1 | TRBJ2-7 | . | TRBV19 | TGTGCCAGTAGTATGGTTGAGGGGGCGCGAAGTTTGGCGTTC | CASSMVEGARSLAF
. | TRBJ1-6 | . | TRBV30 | TGTGCCTGGGACAGAACAGGGTATTCACCCCTCCACTTT | CAWDRTGYSPLHF
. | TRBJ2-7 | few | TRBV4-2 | TGTGCCAGCAGCCAAGACTTAGGGTTTTCCTACGAGCAGTACTTC | CASSQDLGFSYEQYF
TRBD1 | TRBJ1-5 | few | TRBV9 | TGTGCCAGCAGCCCAACGGGACAGAACAATCAGCCCCAGCATTTT | CASSPTGQNNQPQHF